The entry below describes one T cell receptor beta chain. The junction does not match germline at one end; this may be a read error. In germline, CDR1 is SGHVS, CDR2 FQNEAQ. This CDR3 region has 17 residues. The data derive from a study of T cell repertoires in cytomegalovirus infection. Looking at the study overall: TCR beta signatures that were public indicated CMV infection and matching HLA type.

A single record per CDR3 protein comes from TCRdb applying MiXCR to the reads. The data hold 400,000 or so distinct CDR3 sequences, with approximately 30% observed a single time. The sequencing input was PBMCs. This sequence originates from a human donor in good health (CMV status not recorded). Some clones in this sample may be carry-over from other donors' samples. The V and J genes are TRBV7-8 and TRBJ2-3, with D unresolved. The CDR3 coding sequence is TGTGCCAGCATCTTAGACTTTTCTGGGCCCAGCACAGATACGCAGTATTTT. This translates into CASILDFSGPSTDTQYF.